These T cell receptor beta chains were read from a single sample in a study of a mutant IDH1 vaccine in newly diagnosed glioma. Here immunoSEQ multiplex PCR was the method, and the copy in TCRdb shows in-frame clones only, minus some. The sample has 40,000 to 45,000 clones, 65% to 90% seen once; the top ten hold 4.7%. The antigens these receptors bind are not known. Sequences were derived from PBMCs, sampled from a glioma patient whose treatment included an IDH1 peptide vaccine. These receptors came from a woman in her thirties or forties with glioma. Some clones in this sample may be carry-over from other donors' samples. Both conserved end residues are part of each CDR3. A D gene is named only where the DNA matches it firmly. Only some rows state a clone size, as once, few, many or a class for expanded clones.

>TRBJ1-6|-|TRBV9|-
TGTGCCAGCACCCTGGGGGGAGGTAATTCACCCCTCCACTTT
CASTLGGGNSPLHF
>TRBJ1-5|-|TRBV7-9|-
TGTGCCAGCAGCTCCGGCAGGGGCGGAAGCAATCAGCCCCAGCATTTT
CASSSGRGGSNQPQHF
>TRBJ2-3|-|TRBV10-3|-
TGTGCCGGTAAGCGGACGAGCACAGATACGCAGTATTTT
CAGKRTSTDTQYF
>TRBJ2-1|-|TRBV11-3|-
TGTGCCAGCAGCTTAGGGGTCTACAATGAGCAGTTCTTC
CASSLGVYNEQFF
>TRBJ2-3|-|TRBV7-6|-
TGTGCCAGCAGCTCCCTGAGTGGAGACTTTGCGGATACGCAGTATTTT
CASSSLSGDFADTQYF
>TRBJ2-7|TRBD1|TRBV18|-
TGTGCCAGCTCGCCTGACAGGGTAGGATCCTACGAGCAGTACTTC
CASSPDRVGSYEQYF
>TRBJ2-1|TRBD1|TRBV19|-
TGTGCCAGTGGCAGCCCGGGACAGAGTTACAATGAGCAGTTCTTC
CASGSPGQSYNEQFF
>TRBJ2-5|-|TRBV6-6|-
TGTGCCAGCAGCAACGGTGGGGAGACCCAGTACTTC
CASSNGGETQYF
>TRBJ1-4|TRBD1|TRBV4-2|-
TGTGCCAGCAGCCAAGATCTAGGGACAGGGGCCGCGAATGAAAAACTGTTTTTT
CASSQDLGTGAANEKLFF
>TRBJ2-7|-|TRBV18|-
TGTGCCAGCTCCCCCGACGGGTCCTACGAGCAGTACTTC
CASSPDGSYEQYF
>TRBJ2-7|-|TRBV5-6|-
TGTGCCAGCAGCTTCTTAACCTACGAGCAGTACTTC
CASSFLTYEQYF
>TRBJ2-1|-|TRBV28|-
TGTGCCAGCACCCCCGGCGGTCTGACCCCCAATGAGCAGTTCTTC
CASTPGGLTPNEQFF
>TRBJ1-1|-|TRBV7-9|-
TGTGCCAGCAGCTCGGCGTACCGGGGGAACACTGAAGCTTTCTTT
CASSSAYRGNTEAFF
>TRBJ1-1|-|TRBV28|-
TGTGCCAGCAGGACAGGAACTCTCGACACTGAAGCTTTCTTT
CASRTGTLDTEAFF
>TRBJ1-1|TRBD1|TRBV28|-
TGTGCCAGCAGGACAGGGGGGGTTGAAGCTTTCTTT
CASRTGGVEAFF
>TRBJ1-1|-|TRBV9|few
TGTGCCAGCAGCCCTATATCGGGAGGCACTGAAGCTTTCTTT
CASSPISGGTEAFF
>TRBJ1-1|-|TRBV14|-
TGTGCCAGCAGCGCCCTCTTAGGCGGGGGGGCTCGGGGCCCTGAAGCTTTCTTT
CASSALLGGGARGPEAFF
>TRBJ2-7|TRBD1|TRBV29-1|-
TGCAGCCCTGAATCGGGACAGCGCTCCTACGAGCAGTACTTC
CSPESGQRSYEQYF
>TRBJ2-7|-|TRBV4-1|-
TGCGCCAGCAGCCAAATACTCTCGACAGTTTACGAGCAGTACTTC
CASSQILSTVYEQYF
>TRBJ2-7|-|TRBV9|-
TGTGCCAGCAGCGTGGGGGTAGCGGTATACGAGCAGTACTTC
CASSVGVAVYEQYF
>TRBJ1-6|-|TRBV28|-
TGTGCCAGCAGGACCCAGCCCCTCCACTTT
CASRTQPLHF
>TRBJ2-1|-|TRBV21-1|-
TGTGCCAGCAGCAAGGATCTTAGCGGGACAGGGGGTATATTTTCCTACAATGAGCAGTTCTTC
CASSKDLSGTGGIFSYNEQFF
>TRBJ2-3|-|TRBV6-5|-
TGTGCCACCAGCCAAGCAGCCCGAACCACAGATACGCAGTATTTT
CATSQAARTTDTQYF
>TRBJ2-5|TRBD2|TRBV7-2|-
TGTGCCAGCAGCGCCGGACTAGTGGAGACCCAGTACTTC
CASSAGLVETQYF
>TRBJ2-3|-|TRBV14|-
TGTGCCAGCAGCCACACAGATACGCAGTATTTT
CASSHTDTQYF
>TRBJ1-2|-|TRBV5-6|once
TGTGCCAGCAGCCAGGCGATGGGCTATGGCTACACCTTC
CASSQAMGYGYTF
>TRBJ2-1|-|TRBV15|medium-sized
TGTGCCACCAGCAGAGATAAAGGCTCCTCCCCCTACAATGAGCAGTTCTTC
CATSRDKGSSPYNEQFF
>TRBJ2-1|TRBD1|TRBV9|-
TGTGCCAGCAGCCCCGGGACAGGGGGGGGAAATGAGCAGTTCTTC
CASSPGTGGGNEQFF
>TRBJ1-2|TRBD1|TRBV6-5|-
TGTGCCAGCAGTTACTTGGACAGGATGGGTGGCTACACCTTC
CASSYLDRMGGYTF